The 2 T cell receptor beta chains listed next were all sequenced from one sample in a study of blood T cell repertoires in COVID-19. Assay used: immunoSEQ multiplex PCR; TCRdb lists only in-frame clones, some missing. The repertoire consists of about 160,000 clones, with around 80% occurring once and the leading ten covering around 19%. Sequencing used peripheral blood. These receptor sequences come from a woman older than 75 with acute or convalescent COVID-19.

This chain connects TRBV7-6 to TRBJ1-1; 8 bases line up with TRBD1. V trimming: 4 bases; J trimming: 1 base; junction bases outside the gene matches: 11. CDR1 is SGHVS and CDR2 is FNYEAQ in the germline V gene. The CDR3 contains 17 residues. CDR3 sequence (DNA): TGTGCCAGCAGCTCAAGGCTCGGGACAGGCTGGAACACTGAAGCTTTCTTT. Its protein product is CASSSRLGTGWNTEAFF. The full variable domain, rest sourced from reference TRBV7-6 and TRBJ1-1, is GAGVSQSPRYKVTKRGQDVALRCDPISGHVSLYWYRQALGQGPEFLTYFNYEAQQDKSGLPNDRFSAERPEGSISTLTIQRTEQRDSAMYRCASSSRLGTGWNTEAFFGQGTRLTVV.

The V and J genes are TRBV3-1 (or the pseudogene TRBV3-2) and TRBJ2-3; no reliable D call. CDR1 is LGHDT and CDR2 is YNNKEL in the germline V gene (reference sequence). V shed 3 bases and J shed 1 base, with 8 bases lying between them. This CDR3 comprises 14 residues. As DNA, the CDR3 is TGTGCCAGCAGCCAGAGAGTTGGCACAGATACGCAGTATTTT. As protein: CASSQRVGTDTQYF.